A single sample gave rise to the 17 T cell receptor beta chains below, sequenced in a study of OX40 agonist ivuxolimab in advanced cancers. TCRdb's copy holds only in-frame clones and misses some; the assay was immunoSEQ multiplex PCR. The data contain 90,000 to 150,000 clones, around 89% of them singletons. Sequencing used CD4+ or CD8+ T cells sorted from blood, obtained in a trial of the OX40 agonist ivuxolimab. These receptors all stem from an adult with an advanced solid tumor such as melanoma, head and neck, liver or kidney cancer.

V usage is TRBV10-2 and J usage is TRBJ2-7; D is possibly TRBD1 (7 bases). Trimming cost V 7 bases and J 2 bases, with 18 bases left between them. The germline gives CDR1 WSHSY, CDR2 SAAADI. CDR3 length equals 15 residues. The CDR3, as DNA: TGCGCCAGCAATAGACAGGGAGGATTAACCTACGAGCAGTACTTC. Translation: CASNRQGGLTYEQYF.

The genes are TRBV30 and TRBJ2-2, with no clear D. The germline gives CDR1 GTSNPN, CDR2 SVGIG (reference sequence). The V end was cut by 0 bases, the J end by 9 bases, with 8 bases between. The CDR3 is 12 residues long. CDR3 protein: CAWSVPGRELFF. In DNA, the CDR3 is TGTGCCTGGAGTGTGCCGGGCAGGGAGCTGTTTTTT. Filled out from reference TRBV30 and TRBJ2-2, the complete variable domain reads SQTIHQWPATLVQPVGSPLSLECTVEGTSNPNLYWYRQAAGRGLQLLFYSVGIGQISSEVPQNLSASRPQDRQFILSSKKLLLSDSGFYLCAWSVPGRELFFGEGSRLTVL.

The chain is built from TRBV7-9 and TRBJ1-3; possible D gene TRBD1, 5 bases. This CDR3 spans 15 amino acids. The germline gives CDR1 SEHNR, CDR2 FQNEAQ (reference sequence). The V end was cut by 1 base, the J end by 4 bases, with 11 bases between. CDR3: CASSLVPGTGNTIYF. The CDR3 nucleotides are TGTGCCAGCAGCTTAGTACCGGGGACGGGAAACACCATATATTTT.

V usage is TRBV6-5 and J usage is TRBJ2-3, with D possibly matching TRBD2 (6 bases). Germline V gene data show CDR1 as MNHEY and CDR2 as SVGAGI. This CDR3 has 14 amino acids. With 0 bases removed from V and 6 bases from J, the gap between germline ends came to 10 bases. The chain's CDR3 is CASSYSVGRDTQYF. CDR3 in DNA: TGTGCCAGCAGTTACTCGGTTGGGAGGGATACGCAGTATTTT.

The rearrangement links TRBV9 to TRBJ2-3, with D perhaps assigned TRBD1 or TRBD2 (5 bases each). The V end was cut by 0 bases, the J end by 1 base, with 15 bases between. Germline V gene data show CDR1 as SGDLS and CDR2 as YYNGEE. The CDR3 consists of 17 residues. DNA for the CDR3: TGTGCCAGCAGCGTAGGAGAGGGGAGACAAGGCACAGATACGCAGTATTTT. Its protein is CASSVGEGRQGTDTQYF.

This chain uses TRBV10-3 with TRBJ2-1; D possibly corresponds to TRBD1 (6 bases). Germline V lookup: CDR1 ENHRY, CDR2 SYGVKD. This CDR3 contains 15 residues. The V gene lost 4 bases and the J gene lost 0 bases, with 10 bases spanning the gap. CDR3 loop: CAISGDRSSYNEQFF. The CDR3 coding sequence is TGTGCCATCAGTGGAGACAGGAGCTCCTACAATGAGCAGTTCTTC.

The V gene is TRBV18, the J gene TRBJ2-3, with D unresolved. Germline CDR1 and CDR2: KGHSH and LQKENI. Trimming shortened V by 2 bases and J by 5 bases, and 5 bases separated the two germline ends. There are 12 residues in the CDR3. CDR3 in DNA: TGTGCCAGCTCACCAGCTGAAGATACGCAGTATTTT. It yields the protein CASSPAEDTQYF.

This clone appeared a single time. DNA of the CDR3: TGCGCCAGCAGCTTCGGTTTTCCAGAGACCCAGTACTTC. Protein: CASSFGFPETQYF. V gene TRBV5-1 combines with J gene TRBJ2-5; D is undetermined. The V gene's germline CDR1 is SGHRS and CDR2 YFSETQ. V was pared by 2 bases and J by 4 bases, with 9 bases between. The CDR3 extends over 13 amino acids.

DNA for the CDR3: TGTGCCAGTTTTTGGGGTGAGAGCTCCTATAATTCACCCCTCCACTTT. Amino acid sequence: CASFWGESSYNSPLHF. The chain couples TRBV7-9 to TRBJ1-6; D remains unclear. The CDR3 is made up of 16 amino acids. Germline CDR1 reads SEHNR; CDR2 reads FQNEAQ (reference sequence). V shed 9 bases and J shed 0 bases, with 15 bases lying between them.

This CDR3 is CASSKCSTFFNYGYTF. Written as DNA, the CDR3 is TGTGCCAGCAGCAAATGTTCCACCTTCTTTAACTATGGCTACACCTTC. The chain combines TRBV21-1 with TRBJ1-2. TRBV21-1 is termed a pseudogene. This CDR3 has 16 residues.

For the CDR3, the DNA is TGTGCCAGCAGCGTAGGAGTGCTGAACACTGAAGCTTTCTTT. This encodes CASSVGVLNTEAFF. J is TRBJ1-1 and V is TRBV9; no clear D gene. The germline V and J ends were trimmed by 0 bases and 0 bases, with 6 bases remaining between them. Germline CDR1 and CDR2: SGDLS and YYNGEE. This CDR3 is 14 amino acids long.

The CDR3, as DNA: TGTGCCAGCTCACAGGTGTTCGGGACAGGGGGCCACGAGCAGTACTTC. Its translation is CASSQVFGTGGHEQYF. The J gene is TRBJ2-7, the V gene TRBV18; 12 nucleotides agree with TRBD1. There are 16 residues in the CDR3. Germline V lookup: CDR1 KGHSH, CDR2 LQKENI. The V gene end was trimmed by 4 bases and the J gene end by 5 bases; junction bases not matched to a gene: 9.

The rearrangement uses TRBV6-6 and TRBJ2-5, with 11 bases fitting TRBD2. The CDR3 is 16 residues long. Germline lookup yields CDR1 MNHNY and CDR2 SVGAGI (reference sequence). V lost 7 bases to trimming and J lost 5 bases; unmatched junction nucleotides: 12. The CDR3 DNA is TGTGCCAGCACCCCACTAGCTAGCGGGGGGCGGGAGACCCAGTACTTC. Translating gives CASTPLASGGRETQYF.

This chain uses TRBV11-3 with TRBJ2-2; tentatively, D is TRBD1 (6 bases). The germline gives CDR1 SGHNT, CDR2 YENEEA. CDR3 length: 14 residues. V was shortened by 5 bases and J by 7 bases, with 14 bases between the two germline ends. DNA of the CDR3: TGTGCCAGCAGCCTCGATACAGGGAGCGGGGAGCTGTTTTTT. Amino acids: CASSLDTGSGELFF. The variable domain in full, completed from reference TRBV11-3 and TRBJ2-2, reads EAGVVQSPRYKIIEKKQPVAFWCNPISGHNTLYWYLQNLGQGPELLIRYENEEAVDDSQLPKDRFSAERLKGVDSTLKIQPAELGDSAVYLCASSLDTGSGELFFGEGSRLTVL.

This sequence joins TRBV28 and TRBJ1-5, with D possibly matching TRBD1 (6 bases). This CDR3 is built from 13 residues. V dropped 6 bases and J dropped 3 bases, with 9 bases sitting between them. The germline V gene encodes CDR1 MDHEN and CDR2 SYDVKM. CDR3 nucleotide sequence: TGTGCCAGCAGAGGACAGACCAATCAGCCCCAGCATTTT. This sequence encodes CASRGQTNQPQHF.

V is TRBV16 and J is TRBJ2-7, with 7 nucleotides matching TRBD1. The trim removed 4 bases at V and 6 bases at J, leaving 9 bases unmatched. Germline CDR1 reads KGHSY; CDR2 reads FQNENV. This CDR3 has 14 residues. CDR3 nucleotide sequence: TGTGCCAGCAGCCCACACCAGACAGGGTCCGAGCAGTACTTC. Translating it yields CASSPHQTGSEQYF.

This chain connects TRBV5-6 to TRBJ2-7; D is possibly TRBD2 (7 bases). The CDR3 has 13 residues. Looked up from germline, CDR1 is SGHDT and CDR2 is YYEEEE. V lost 2 bases to trimming and J lost 11 bases, with 17 bases between them. CDR3 loop: CASSFKRGAKEYF. The CDR3 DNA follows: TGTGCCAGCAGCTTTAAACGGGGGGCAAAAGAGTACTTC. The full variable domain, completed using reference TRBV5-6 and TRBJ2-7, is DAGVTQSPTHLIKTRGQQVTLRCSPKSGHDTVSWYQQALGQGPQFIFQYYEEEERQRGNFPDRFSGHQFPNYSSELNVNALLLGDSALYLCASSFKRGAKEYFGPGTRLTVT.